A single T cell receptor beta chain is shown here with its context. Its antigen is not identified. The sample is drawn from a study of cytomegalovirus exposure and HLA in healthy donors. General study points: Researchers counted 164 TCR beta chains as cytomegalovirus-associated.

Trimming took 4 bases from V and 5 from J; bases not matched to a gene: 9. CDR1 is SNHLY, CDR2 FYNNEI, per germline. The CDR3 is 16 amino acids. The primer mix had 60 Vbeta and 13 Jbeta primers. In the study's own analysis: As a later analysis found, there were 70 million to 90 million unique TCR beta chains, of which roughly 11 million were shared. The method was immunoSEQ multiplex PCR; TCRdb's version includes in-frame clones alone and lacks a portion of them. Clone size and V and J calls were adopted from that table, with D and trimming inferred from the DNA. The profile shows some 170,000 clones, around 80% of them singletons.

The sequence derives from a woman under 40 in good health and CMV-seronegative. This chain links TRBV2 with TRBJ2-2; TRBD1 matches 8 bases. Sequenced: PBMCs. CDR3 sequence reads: CASSGQGQGLTGELFF. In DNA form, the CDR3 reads TGTGCCAGCAGTGGGCAAGGACAGGGTTTGACCGGGGAGCTGTTTTTT. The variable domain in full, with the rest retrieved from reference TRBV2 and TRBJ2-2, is EPEVTQTPSHQVTQMGQEVILRCVPISNHLYFYWYRQILGQKVEFLVSFYNNEISEKSEIFDDQFSVERPDGSNFTLKIRSTKLEDSAMYFCASSGQGQGLTGELFFGEGSRLTVL.